This TCR beta chain was retrieved from a study of CDR3 diversity in severe acne. This clonotype is medium-sized within its sample. TCRdb re-analysed the PCR reads in MiXCR, keeping a single row per CDR3 protein. The top ten clones hold 11% of a sample with some 85,000 distinct CDR3 sequences, 45% to 55% of them seen once. This sequence originates from a male donor with severe acne vulgaris. The sample comprised blood.

The CDR3 is CASSRDTVSYEQYF. The CDR3, as DNA: TGTGCCAGCAGCCGGGACACTGTCTCCTACGAGCAGTACTTC. The chain recombines TRBV2 with TRBJ2-7; D may be TRBD1 (6 bases). The germline CDR1 and CDR2 sequences are SNHLY and FYNNEI. Between the trimmed V and J ends, which lost 6 bases and 0 bases, there was a span of 12 bases. CDR3 length: 14 amino acids. Full variable domain (remainder filled in from reference TRBV2 and TRBJ2-7): EPEVTQTPSHQVTQMGQEVILRCVPISNHLYFYWYRQILGQKVEFLVSFYNNEISEKSEIFDDQFSVERPDGSNFTLKIRSTKLEDSAMYFCASSRDTVSYEQYFGPGTRLTVT.